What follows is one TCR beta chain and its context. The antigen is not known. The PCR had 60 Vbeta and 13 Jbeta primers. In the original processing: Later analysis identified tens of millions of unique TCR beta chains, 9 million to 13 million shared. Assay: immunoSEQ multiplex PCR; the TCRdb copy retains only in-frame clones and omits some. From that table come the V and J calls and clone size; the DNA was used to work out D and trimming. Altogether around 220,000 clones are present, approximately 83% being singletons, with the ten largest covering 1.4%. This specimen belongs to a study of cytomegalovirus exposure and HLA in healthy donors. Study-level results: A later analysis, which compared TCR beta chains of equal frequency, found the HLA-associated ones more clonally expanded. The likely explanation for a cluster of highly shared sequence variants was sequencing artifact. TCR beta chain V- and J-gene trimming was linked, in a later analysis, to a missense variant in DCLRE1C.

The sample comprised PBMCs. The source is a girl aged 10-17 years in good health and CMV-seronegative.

CDR3 in amino acids: CASSYSTGNGGSNQPQHF. The DNA of the CDR3 is TGTGCCAGCAGCTACAGTACAGGTAACGGGGGTAGCAATCAGCCCCAGCATTTT. This chain joins TRBV28 and TRBJ1-5; D may be TRBD1 (5 bases). Germline-derived CDR1 and CDR2 are MDHEN and SYDVKM. The CDR3 consists of 18 residues. Trimming stripped 6 bases from V and 0 bases from J, with 21 bases between.